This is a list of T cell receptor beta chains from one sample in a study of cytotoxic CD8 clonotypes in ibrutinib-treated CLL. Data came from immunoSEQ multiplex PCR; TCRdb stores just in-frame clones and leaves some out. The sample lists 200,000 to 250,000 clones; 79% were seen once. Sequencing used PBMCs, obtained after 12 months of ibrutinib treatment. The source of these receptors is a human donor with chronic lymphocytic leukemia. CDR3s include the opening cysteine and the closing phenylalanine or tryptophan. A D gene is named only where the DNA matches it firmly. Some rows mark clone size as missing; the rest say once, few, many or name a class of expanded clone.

DNA: TGTGCCAGTAGTTGGAGCATCCTGCCCTACACCGGGGAGCTGTTTTTT
CDR3: CASSWSILPYTGELFF
size: NA
D: NA
J: TRBJ2-2
V: TRBV19

DNA: TGTGCCAGCAGTATGGCCAGGGGATACAATGAGCAGTTCTTC
CDR3: CASSMARGYNEQFF
size: NA
D: NA
J: TRBJ2-1
V: TRBV27

DNA: TGTGCCAGCAGCCAAGGCCCGGGACTAGCGGGAGTGTTCGGGGAGACCCAGTACTTC
CDR3: CASSQGPGLAGVFGETQYF
size: NA
D: TRBD2
J: TRBJ2-5
V: TRBV4-2

DNA: TGTGCCAGCAGCCCCGGGACTAGCCGCACAGATACGCAGTATTTT
CDR3: CASSPGTSRTDTQYF
size: NA
D: TRBD2
J: TRBJ2-3
V: TRBV11-3

DNA: TGTGCCAGCAGCCCGCCCGACACCGAAAACTATGGCTACACCTTC
CDR3: CASSPPDTENYGYTF
size: once
D: NA
J: TRBJ1-2
V: TRBV7-9

DNA: TGTGCCAGCAGTTGGGGGGTAAACAATGAGCAGTTCTTC
CDR3: CASSWGVNNEQFF
size: NA
D: NA
J: TRBJ2-1
V: TRBV27

DNA: TGTGCCAGTAGTACCGGACAGGGGGCGTTAAGTCAGCCCCAGCATTTT
CDR3: CASSTGQGALSQPQHF
size: NA
D: TRBD1
J: TRBJ1-5
V: TRBV19

DNA: TGCGCCACCCAGGACAGGGGGCGGATTAACTATGGCTACACCTTC
CDR3: CATQDRGRINYGYTF
size: NA
D: TRBD1
J: TRBJ1-2
V: TRBV10-2

DNA: TGTGCCAGCAGCTTAAGTTCGGTTTTTACAGACTCCTACAATGAGCAGTTCTTC
CDR3: CASSLSSVFTDSYNEQFF
size: few
D: NA
J: TRBJ2-1
V: TRBV7-8

DNA: TGTGCCAGCAGCAAAGACAGGGAAGAGACCCAGTACTTC
CDR3: CASSKDREETQYF
size: NA
D: TRBD1
J: TRBJ2-5
V: TRBV7-3

DNA: TGTGCCATCAGTGATGATAGCAATCAGCCCCAGCATTTT
CDR3: CAISDDSNQPQHF
size: NA
D: NA
J: TRBJ1-5
V: TRBV10-3

DNA: TGTGCCAGCAGCTACCCGGGCCCGGGAAACACCATATATTTT
CDR3: CASSYPGPGNTIYF
size: NA
D: NA
J: TRBJ1-3
V: TRBV7-9

DNA: TGTGCCAGCAGTTACTCACTTCAAGCCGATACGCAGTATTTT
CDR3: CASSYSLQADTQYF
size: NA
D: NA
J: TRBJ2-3
V: TRBV6-5

DNA: TGTGCCAGCAGTGAAGGGGCTAATGAAAAACTGTTTTTT
CDR3: CASSEGANEKLFF
size: NA
D: NA
J: TRBJ1-4
V: TRBV25-1

DNA: TGTGCCAGTAGTCCAAGGGGACAGCCTTTTGGCTACACCTTC
CDR3: CASSPRGQPFGYTF
size: NA
D: TRBD1
J: TRBJ1-2
V: TRBV19

DNA: TGCGCCAGCAGTCTTGGTGGGGGCAATGAGCAGTTCTTC
CDR3: CASSLGGGNEQFF
size: NA
D: NA
J: TRBJ2-1
V: TRBV10-1

DNA: TGTGCCAGCAGCTTAGGCGGGGGGGCAGGCAATGAGCAGTTCTTC
CDR3: CASSLGGGAGNEQFF
size: NA
D: TRBD2
J: TRBJ2-1
V: TRBV7-8

DNA: TGTGCCAGCAGCATCGGGACTTGGCAGTACTTC
CDR3: CASSIGTWQYF
size: NA
D: NA
J: TRBJ2-7
V: TRBV11-2

DNA: TGTGCCATCAGTGATCCGGGACTAGCGGGACGTTCGTCCTACGAGCAGTACTTC
CDR3: CAISDPGLAGRSSYEQYF
size: NA
D: TRBD2
J: TRBJ2-7
V: TRBV10-3

DNA: TGTGCCAGCAGCTGGAGGTACGAGCAGTACTTC
CDR3: CASSWRYEQYF
size: NA
D: NA
J: TRBJ2-7
V: TRBV7-2

DNA: TGTGCCAGCAGCCTGATAAGCGGACAGGGGGCGGCCGGGGAGCTGTTTTTT
CDR3: CASSLISGQGAAGELFF
size: few
D: TRBD1
J: TRBJ2-2
V: TRBV11-1

DNA: TGTGCCAGCAGCGCAAGAGTCTCCTACGAGCAGTACTTC
CDR3: CASSARVSYEQYF
size: few
D: NA
J: TRBJ2-7
V: TRBV7-8

DNA: TGTGCCAGCAGCCAGGCCCGACTAGCGGGAGCGGGCGGGGAGCTGTTTTTT
CDR3: CASSQARLAGAGGELFF
size: NA
D: TRBD2
J: TRBJ2-2
V: TRBV4-2

DNA: TGTGCCAGCAGTTATAGCGCCTCTGCTTACTACGAGCAGTACTTC
CDR3: CASSYSASAYYEQYF
size: NA
D: NA
J: TRBJ2-7
V: TRBV27

DNA: TGCGCCAGCCGGGGAGGGGAGAACATTCAGTACTTC
CDR3: CASRGGENIQYF
size: few
D: TRBD2
J: TRBJ2-4
V: TRBV4-1

DNA: TGTGCCAGCAAAAAGGGAGCAGGGGGCGGCCCAGATACGCAGTATTTT
CDR3: CASKKGAGGGPDTQYF
size: NA
D: TRBD1
J: TRBJ2-3
V: TRBV2

DNA: TGTGCCAGCAGTCGGCTAGCGGCCCTGTACGCCGAGACCCAGTACTTC
CDR3: CASSRLAALYAETQYF
size: once
D: TRBD2
J: TRBJ2-5
V: TRBV27

DNA: TGCGCCAGCAGCTTGGCGGTGGGACCTTACTACAATGAGCAGTTCTTC
CDR3: CASSLAVGPYYNEQFF
size: few
D: NA
J: TRBJ2-1
V: TRBV5-1

DNA: TGTGCCAGCAGCAACCGCGTCAAATACGAGCAGTACTTC
CDR3: CASSNRVKYEQYF
size: NA
D: NA
J: TRBJ2-7
V: TRBV7-2

DNA: TGTGCCAGCAGTCCAACCCGGGACGGATATCAGCCCCAGCATTTT
CDR3: CASSPTRDGYQPQHF
size: NA
D: NA
J: TRBJ1-5
V: TRBV27

DNA: TGTGCCAGCTGCGGTTCCTACAATGAGCAGTTCTTC
CDR3: CASCGSYNEQFF
size: NA
D: NA
J: TRBJ2-1
V: TRBV6-5

DNA: TGTGCCACCAGCAGAGGACAGGGGAGAAGCAATCAGCCCCAGCATTTT
CDR3: CATSRGQGRSNQPQHF
size: NA
D: TRBD1
J: TRBJ1-5
V: TRBV15